Below are 20 T cell receptor beta chains sequenced from a single sample in a study of radiotherapy plus CTLA-4 blockade in lung cancer. The assay was immunoSEQ multiplex PCR, and TCRdb's table has in-frame clones only and misses some. The table lists almost 55,000 clones, 79% of them singletons, with 3.2% in the top ten. The specimen was peripheral blood, collected from a patient treated with radiotherapy plus ipilimumab. All receptors come from a human donor with non-small cell lung cancer who had a partial response to radiotherapy plus ipilimumab.

As DNA, the CDR3 is TGTGCCAGCAGCTTAACGTGGGGGGGAGGAACAGATACGCAGTATTTT. Encoded protein: CASSLTWGGGTDTQYF. The V call is TRBV7-3, the J call TRBJ2-3; 7 bases map to TRBD2. This CDR3 contains 16 residues. Losses at the gene ends were 0 bases for V and 3 bases for J; bases not matched to a gene: 6. Germline V gene sequence: CDR1 SGHTA, CDR2 FQGTGA.

The chain recombines TRBV27 with TRBJ1-6; TRBD1 matches 8 bases. The CDR3 extends over 19 amino acids. Germline V CDR1 and CDR2: MNHEY, SMNVEV (reference sequence). Losses at the gene ends were 0 bases for V and 0 bases for J; bases not matched to a gene: 7. The DNA of the CDR3 is TGTGCCAGCAGTTTATCGTTTCACAGGGGGAGCTCCTATAATTCACCCCTCCACTTT. Translating it yields CASSLSFHRGSSYNSPLHF.

This chain joins TRBV6-5 and TRBJ2-3; 7 bases map to TRBD2. Trimming removed 6 bases from V and 2 bases from J; junction bases left unmatched: 8. Germline CDR1 MNHEY, CDR2 SVGAGI. The length of the CDR3 is 15 residues. CDR3 sequence: CASRQSGAYTDTQYF. As DNA, the CDR3 is TGTGCCAGCAGACAAAGCGGGGCGTACACAGATACGCAGTATTTT.

The CDR3 reads CASSLGQATNSPLHF. The CDR3 DNA follows: TGTGCCAGCAGCCTTGGGCAGGCAACGAATTCACCCCTCCACTTT. The V and J genes are TRBV5-4 and TRBJ1-6, with D uncertain. The germline V and J ends were trimmed by 4 bases and 7 bases, with 15 bases remaining between them. The CDR3 is 15 amino acids. Looked up from germline, CDR1 is SGHNT and CDR2 is YYREEE (reference sequence).

The chain links TRBV5-5 to TRBJ2-3, with TRBD1 matching over 9 bases. Per the germline V gene, CDR1 is SGHKS and CDR2 is YYEKEE (reference sequence). V trimming: 4 bases; J trimming: 4 bases; junction bases outside the gene matches: 10. This CDR3 is built from 16 residues. The CDR3 DNA reads TGTGCCAGCAGCCTAACGGGACAGGGTCCCGCAGATACGCAGTATTTT. Translating it yields CASSLTGQGPADTQYF.

The rearrangement joins TRBV6-6 to TRBJ2-7; 9 bases fit TRBD1. This CDR3 has 15 amino acids. Germline V gives CDR1 MNHNY, CDR2 SVGAGI (reference sequence). V shed 10 bases and J 6 bases; nucleotides not matched to a gene: 16. DNA of the CDR3: TGTGCCACCTCAAACGGGGGACAGGGTGCCATCGAGCAGTACTTC. This codes for CATSNGGQGAIEQYF.

This clone was found a few times. The chain recombines TRBV9 with TRBJ2-3; 8 nucleotides align to TRBD2. V trimming: 0 bases; J trimming: 2 bases; junction bases outside the gene matches: 14. The germline gives CDR1 SGDLS, CDR2 YYNGEE. The CDR3 has 19 amino acids. The CDR3: CASSVGPHQRGKLTDTQYF. The CDR3 DNA sequence: TGTGCCAGCAGCGTAGGTCCCCACCAGCGGGGGAAACTCACAGATACGCAGTATTTT. Full variable domain (remainder filled in from reference TRBV9 and TRBJ2-3): DSGVTQTPKHLITATGQRVTLRCSPRSGDLSVYWYQQSLDQGLQFLIQYYNGEERAKGNILERFSAQQFPDLHSELNLSSLELGDSALYFCASSVGPHQRGKLTDTQYFGPGTRLTVL.

The chain recombines TRBV15 with TRBJ1-2; 7 positions match TRBD1. The J segment lost 2 bases and the V segment lost 4 bases, leaving 4 bases of the junction unmatched. There are 14 residues in the CDR3. From germline, CDR1 is LNHNV and CDR2 YYDKDF (reference sequence). Here the CDR3 reads CATSTTGRNYGYTF. CDR3 DNA sequence: TGTGCCACCAGCACGACAGGGCGGAACTATGGCTACACCTTC.

The CDR3 spells CASSLGQGDYEQYF. DNA for the CDR3: TGTGCCAGCAGCCTGGGACAGGGCGACTACGAGCAGTACTTC. The rearrangement links TRBV7-8 to TRBJ2-7, with 9 bases that match TRBD1. This CDR3 is built from 14 residues. The germline CDR1 and CDR2 sequences are SGHVS and FQNEAQ. J lost 3 bases, V lost 5 bases, and 5 bases had no gene match.

The chain carries TRBV19 and TRBJ2-7; D is unresolved. V lost 3 bases and J lost 4, with 22 bases in between. This CDR3 region has 17 residues. From germline, CDR1 is LNHDA and CDR2 SQIVND (reference sequence). The CDR3 bases are TGTGCCAGTAGTATGACTCCTGGAGCCCGAACGAGATACGAGCAGTACTTC. Protein: CASSMTPGARTRYEQYF.

The rearrangement joins TRBV5-4 to TRBJ2-5; the match to TRBD1 covers 7 bases. The J call could be wrong; TRBJ2-7 is a better fit for the DNA end. Germline loops: CDR1 SGHNT, CDR2 YYREEE (reference sequence). The CDR3 runs 13 residues. The CDR3 spells CASSAQGVYEQYF. The CDR3 nucleotides are TGTGCCAGCAGCGCGCAGGGGGTCTACGAGCAGTACTTC.

This clone was counted a few times. The CDR3 spells CASSLEGGAGEGSPLHF. The CDR3 coding sequence is TGTGCCAGCAGCTTAGAGGGGGGGGCAGGGGAAGGTTCACCCCTCCACTTT. This chain uses TRBV7-8 with TRBJ1-6; perhaps TRBD1 as D (6 bases). The CDR3 contains 17 residues. Trimming took off 1 base at V and 9 bases at J, with 19 bases between the two ends. Germline CDR1 reads SGHVS; CDR2 reads FQNEAQ. The variable domain in full, with the rest retrieved from reference TRBV7-8 and TRBJ1-6, is GAGVSQSPRYKVAKRGQDVALRCDPISGHVSLFWYQQALGQGPEFLTYFQNEAQLDKSGLPSDRFFAERPEGSVSTLKIQRTQQEDSAVYLCASSLEGGAGEGSPLHFGNGTRLTVT.

The chain has TRBV9 and TRBJ2-6; TRBD1 aligns across 8 bases. Germline values: CDR1 SGDLS, CDR2 YYNGEE. Germline trimming cut 4 bases from V and 4 bases from J; bases unmatched to any gene: 16. The CDR3 runs to 19 residues. Here the CDR3 reads CASSPSTGEIKTGANVLTF. The CDR3 nucleotides read TGTGCCAGCAGCCCATCGACAGGGGAAATAAAGACGGGGGCCAACGTCCTGACTTTC.

This chain joins TRBV5-1 and TRBJ2-3, with D maybe TRBD2 (5 bases). The germline V gene has CDR1 SGHRS and CDR2 YFSETQ. V lost 4 bases and J 2 bases, leaving 14 bases between the germline ends. This CDR3 is 15 amino acids long. CDR3 in amino acids: CASSLSVPTTDTQYF. The CDR3 bases are TGCGCCAGCAGCCTTAGCGTGCCAACCACAGATACGCAGTATTTT.

V is TRBV25-1 and J is TRBJ2-2, with TRBD1 as a possible D gene (5 bases). Germline CDR1 and CDR2: MGHDK and SYGVNS. CDR3 size: 15 residues. V lost 8 bases to trimming and J lost 2 bases, with 15 bases between them. CDR3 bases: TGTGCCAGCTCGGTGGGGCCAGTAAACACCGGGGAGCTGTTTTTT. Translating it yields CASSVGPVNTGELFF.

This clone was found a few times. V and J are TRBV19 and TRBJ2-6; TRBD2 might be the D (5 bases). This CDR3 has 16 amino acids. Per germline, CDR1 LNHDA and CDR2 SQIVND (reference sequence). V lost 7 bases and J lost 1, with 14 bases in between. The CDR3 sequence is CASTEGRASGANVLTF. CDR3 DNA sequence: TGTGCCAGTACCGAAGGGCGGGCTTCTGGGGCCAACGTCCTGACTTTC.

The CDR3 loop reads CASSSRPAGGLSTSTDTQYF. The CDR3 DNA follows: TGTGCCAGCAGCTCCCGACCAGCGGGGGGGCTATCTACTAGCACAGATACGCAGTATTTT. J is TRBJ2-3 and V is TRBV5-4; 10 nucleotides align to TRBD2. This CDR3 contains 20 residues. From germline, CDR1 is SGHNT and CDR2 YYREEE (reference sequence). Trimming cost V 3 bases and J 0 bases; bases outside gene matches: 16.

This chain links TRBV5-1 with TRBJ2-5; 10 nucleotides match TRBD2. Trimming at V came to 0 bases and at J to 2 bases, leaving 10 bases not matched to a gene. Looked up from germline, CDR1 is SGHRS and CDR2 is YFSETQ. The CDR3 covers 18 residues. In nucleotides, the CDR3 is TGCGCCAGCAGCTTGGGTGGTTCTAGCGGGGGCCCTCAAGAGACCCAGTACTTC. Translating gives CASSLGGSSGGPQETQYF.

This sequence joins TRBV6-1 and TRBJ1-1; D may be TRBD1 (6 bases). The germline V and J ends were trimmed by 3 bases and 3 bases, with 14 bases remaining between them. This CDR3 region has 15 residues. In germline, CDR1 is MNHNS, CDR2 SASEGT. The DNA for the CDR3 is TGTGCCAGCAGTGAGAAAACAGGGTTAGACACTGAAGCTTTCTTT. It yields the protein CASSEKTGLDTEAFF.

This clone was detected only once. V usage is TRBV10-3 and J usage is TRBJ1-1, with 7 bases matching TRBD1. This CDR3 comprises 14 residues. The trim removed 7 bases at V and 0 bases at J, leaving 5 bases unmatched. CDR1 ENHRY and CDR2 SYGVKD come from the germline V gene. CDR3 DNA: TGTGCCATCACCGAGGGGGCCCTGAACACTGAAGCTTTCTTT. Protein: CAITEGALNTEAFF.